The present TCR gamma chain was sequenced within a study of Vδ1+ human thymocytes. The template was reverse-transcribed extracted RNA. The CDR3 regions were amplified by multiplex PCR from V-gene primers to a constant-region primer. TCRdb reprocessed the multiplex PCR reads through CATT. The sample lists 35,000 or so gamma-chain clones, around 20% occurring once. Findings and limits, study-wide: In the thymus, TRG and TRD repertoires looked highly polyclonal with Gaussian CDR3 lengths.

Germline V gene data show CDR1 as GITISATS and CDR2 as ISYDGTV (reference sequence). The length of the CDR3 is 14 residues. Trimming removed 4 bases from V and 8 bases from J; junction bases left unmatched: 14. In regard to this clone: Its target is not known.

Sequencing used Vdelta1+ gamma-delta thymocytes from the thymus. Subset denoted: FACS-sorted CD3+ TCRalphabeta- TCRVdelta1+ TCRVdelta2- thymocytes. The origin of this receptor is a girl less than two years old who had congenital heart surgery. The chain joins TRGV9 to TRGJ1 or TRGJ2. The CDR3 sequence: CALWEDGCRDKKLF. The CDR3 DNA sequence: TGTGCCTTGTGGGAAGACGGGTGCCGGGATAAGAAACTCTTT.